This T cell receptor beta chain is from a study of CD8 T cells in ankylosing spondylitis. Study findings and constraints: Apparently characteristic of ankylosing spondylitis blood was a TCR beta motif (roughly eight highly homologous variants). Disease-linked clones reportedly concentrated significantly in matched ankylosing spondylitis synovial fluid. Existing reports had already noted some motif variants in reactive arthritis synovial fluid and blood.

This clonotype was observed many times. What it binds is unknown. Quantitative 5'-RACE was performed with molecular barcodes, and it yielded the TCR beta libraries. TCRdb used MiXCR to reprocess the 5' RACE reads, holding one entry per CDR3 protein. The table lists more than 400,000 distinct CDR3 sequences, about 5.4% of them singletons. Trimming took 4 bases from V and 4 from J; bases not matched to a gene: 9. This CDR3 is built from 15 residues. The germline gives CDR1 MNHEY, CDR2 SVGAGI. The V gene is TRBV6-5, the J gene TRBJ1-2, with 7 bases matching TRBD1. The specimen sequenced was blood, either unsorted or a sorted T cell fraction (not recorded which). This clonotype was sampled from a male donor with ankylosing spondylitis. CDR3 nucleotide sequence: TGTGCCAGCAGTTCACACGGGACAGACGTCTATGGCTACACCTTC. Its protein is CASSSHGTDVYGYTF.